Described below is a single T cell receptor (beta chain) sequence and its context. This sample is part of a study of T cell changes during pregnancy in multiple sclerosis. The germline V gene encodes CDR1 MNHNS and CDR2 SASEGT. With 6 bases clipped from V and 6 bases from J, the junction kept 10 bases outside the gene matches. This CDR3 has 15 residues. Profiled with immunoSEQ multiplex PCR; TCRdb holds only in-frame clones, not every one. The sample holds some 130,000 clones, roughly 97% seen once. The sequences come from peripheral blood, collected after pregnancy. V gene TRBV6-1 combines with J gene TRBJ1-5; 8 bases match TRBD1. This TCR derives from a female donor with multiple sclerosis, enrolled in a pregnancy study. The CDR3 protein is CASSDGQGLGQPQHF. The CDR3 DNA reads as TGTGCCAGCAGCGATGGACAGGGTTTGGGTCAGCCCCAGCATTTT.